This T cell receptor beta chain was identified in a study of blood T cell repertoires in COVID-19. Study as a whole: Donors in the United States, Italy and Spain gave samples during acute or convalescent COVID-19. PBMCs, B-cell-depleted T cells, or T cells provided the cDNA or gDNA that made up the material.

Germline assignment: CDR1 SGHNT and CDR2 YENEEA. The ends were cut back, 4 bases at V and 0 bases at J, with 13 bases in the middle. CDR3 length equals 15 residues. Only in-frame clones appear in the TCRdb table, and some are missing; sequencing was by immunoSEQ multiplex PCR. The sample lists 50,000 to 70,000 clones, 90% occurring once. The chain is built from TRBV11-3 and TRBJ2-7; D possibly corresponds to TRBD2 (5 bases). Material: peripheral blood. This sequence was found in a human donor with active COVID-19. The donor label of this sample is uncertain. The CDR3 nucleotides are TGTGCCAGCAGCTGTCTAGCTGTTCGCTCCTACGAGCAGTACTTC. Protein: CASSCLAVRSYEQYF.